The clone carrying this TCR beta chain was seen a few times. The antigen remains unidentified. The length of the CDR3 is 18 residues. CDR1 is MGHRA and CDR2 is YSYEKL in the germline V gene. V gave up 3 bases and J gave up 9 bases; unmatched junction bases: 15. TCRdb reanalysed the 5' RACE reads using MiXCR and keeps one entry per CDR3 protein. Altogether approximately 510,000 distinct CDR3 sequences are present, around a fifth being singletons, with the ten largest covering around 17%. The data are from a study of T cells after yellow fever vaccination. Findings and caveats of the study: Post-booster repertoires contained most primary-vaccination clones again (around 97% CD4, around 88% CD8).

Specimen: PBMCs, collected around 3 weeks after the first yellow fever vaccination. The chain uses TRBV4-1 and TRBJ2-4, with 12 bases lining up with TRBD1. This receptor was taken from a man between 18 and 35 years old who received the YFV17D yellow fever vaccine. CDR3 sequence reads: CASSHREGQGAIGGIQYF. The CDR3 DNA sequence: TGCGCCAGCAGCCACCGCGAGGGACAGGGGGCGATTGGAGGCATTCAGTACTTC.